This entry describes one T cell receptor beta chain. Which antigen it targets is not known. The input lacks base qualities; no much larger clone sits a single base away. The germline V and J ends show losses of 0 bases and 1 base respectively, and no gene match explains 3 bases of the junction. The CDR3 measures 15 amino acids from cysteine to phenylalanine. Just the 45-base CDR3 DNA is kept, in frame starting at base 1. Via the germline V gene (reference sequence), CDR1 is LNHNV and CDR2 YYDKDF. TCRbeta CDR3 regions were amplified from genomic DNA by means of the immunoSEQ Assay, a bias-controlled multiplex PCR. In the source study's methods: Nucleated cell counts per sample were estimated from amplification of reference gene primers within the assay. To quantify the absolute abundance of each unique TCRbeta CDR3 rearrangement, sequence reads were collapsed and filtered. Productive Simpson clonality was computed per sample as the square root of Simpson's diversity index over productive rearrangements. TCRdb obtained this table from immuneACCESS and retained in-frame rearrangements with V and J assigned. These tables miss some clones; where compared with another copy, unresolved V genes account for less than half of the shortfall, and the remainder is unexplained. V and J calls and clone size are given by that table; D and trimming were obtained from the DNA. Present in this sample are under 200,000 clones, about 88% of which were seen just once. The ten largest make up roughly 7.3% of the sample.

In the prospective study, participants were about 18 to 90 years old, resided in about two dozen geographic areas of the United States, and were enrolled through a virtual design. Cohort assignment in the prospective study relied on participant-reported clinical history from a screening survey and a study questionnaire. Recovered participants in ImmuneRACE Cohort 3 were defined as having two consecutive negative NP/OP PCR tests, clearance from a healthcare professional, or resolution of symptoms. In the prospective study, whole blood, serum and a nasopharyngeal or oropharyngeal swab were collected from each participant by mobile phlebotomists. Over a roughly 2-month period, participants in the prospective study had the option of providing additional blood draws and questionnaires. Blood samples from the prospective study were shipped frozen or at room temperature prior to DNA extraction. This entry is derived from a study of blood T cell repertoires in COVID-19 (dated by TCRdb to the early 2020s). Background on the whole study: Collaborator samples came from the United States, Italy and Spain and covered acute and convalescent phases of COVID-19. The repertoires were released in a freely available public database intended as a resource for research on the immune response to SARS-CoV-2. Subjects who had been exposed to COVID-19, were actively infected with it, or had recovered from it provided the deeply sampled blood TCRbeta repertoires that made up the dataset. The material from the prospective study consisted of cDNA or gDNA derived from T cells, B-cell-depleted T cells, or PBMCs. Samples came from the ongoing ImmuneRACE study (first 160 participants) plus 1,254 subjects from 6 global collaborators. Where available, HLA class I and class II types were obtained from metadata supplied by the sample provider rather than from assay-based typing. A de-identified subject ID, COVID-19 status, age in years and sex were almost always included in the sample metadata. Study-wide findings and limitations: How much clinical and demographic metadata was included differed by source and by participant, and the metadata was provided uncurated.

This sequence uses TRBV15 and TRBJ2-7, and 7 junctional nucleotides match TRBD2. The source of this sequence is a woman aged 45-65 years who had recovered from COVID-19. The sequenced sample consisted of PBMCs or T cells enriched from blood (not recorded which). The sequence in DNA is TGTGCCACCAGCAGAGATCTTAGCGGGTCCTACGAGCAGTACTTC. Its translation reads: CATSRDLSGSYEQYF.